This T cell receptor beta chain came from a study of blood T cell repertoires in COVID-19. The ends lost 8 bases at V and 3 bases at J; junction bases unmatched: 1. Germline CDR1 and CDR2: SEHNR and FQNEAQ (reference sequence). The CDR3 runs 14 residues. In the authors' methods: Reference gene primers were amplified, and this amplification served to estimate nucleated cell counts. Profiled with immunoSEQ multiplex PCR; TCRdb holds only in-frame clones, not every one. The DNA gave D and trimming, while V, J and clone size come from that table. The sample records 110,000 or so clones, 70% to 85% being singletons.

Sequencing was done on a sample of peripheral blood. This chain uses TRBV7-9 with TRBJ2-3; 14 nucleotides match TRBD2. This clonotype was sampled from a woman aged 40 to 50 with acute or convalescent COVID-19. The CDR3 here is CASGTSGGTDTQYF. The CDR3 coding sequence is TGTGCCAGCGGGACTAGCGGGGGTACAGATACGCAGTATTTT.